The entry below gives a single T cell receptor gamma chain sequence along with its context. A far larger clone is one base from this, pointing to a likely read error. Within the sample, other DNA sequences also encode this same CDR3. This CDR3 has 13 amino acids. Per the germline V gene, CDR1 is GITISATS and CDR2 is ISYDGTV (reference sequence). The sample belongs to a study of γδ T cells in repeated Plasmodium falciparum infection. Study-level background: Samples were taken at baseline, before some infections, and 21 days after each.

Flow sorting of PBMC yielded separate Vgamma9/Vdelta2+ and Vdelta2-negative gammadelta T cell populations for bulk repertoire analysis. TCRdb processed the multiplex PCR reads again with the CATT caller. The data contain around 14,000 gamma-chain clones, about 1.5% of them seen just once; the ten biggest clones take up under 35%. Sequenced input: gamma-delta T cells from blood. The sequence derives from a pool of human donors (malaria-infected and uninfected, not separated). This rearrangement joins TRGV9 to TRGJ1 or TRGJ2. The J gene is not listed in TCRdb, so it was assigned here from a DNA match to germline. The CDR3 nucleotides are TGTGCCTTGTGGGAGGGTCATTACTATAAGAAACTCTTT. It yields the protein CALWEGHYYKKLF.